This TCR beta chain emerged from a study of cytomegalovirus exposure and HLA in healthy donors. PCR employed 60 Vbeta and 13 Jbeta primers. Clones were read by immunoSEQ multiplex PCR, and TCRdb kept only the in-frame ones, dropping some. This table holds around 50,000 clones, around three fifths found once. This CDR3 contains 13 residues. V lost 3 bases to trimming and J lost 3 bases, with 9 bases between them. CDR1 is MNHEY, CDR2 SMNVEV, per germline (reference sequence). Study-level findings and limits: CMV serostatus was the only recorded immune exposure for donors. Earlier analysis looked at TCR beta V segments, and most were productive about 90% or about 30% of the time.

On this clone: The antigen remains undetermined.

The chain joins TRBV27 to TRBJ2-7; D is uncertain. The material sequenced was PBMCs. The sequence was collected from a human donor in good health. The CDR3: CASSFYVGYEQYF. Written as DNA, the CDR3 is TGTGCCAGCAGTTTCTATGTTGGCTACGAGCAGTACTTC.